This entry features one T cell receptor beta chain sequence. Its antigen remains unknown. The sample belongs to a study of CD8 T cells in ankylosing spondylitis. TCRdb recomputed calls from the 5' RACE reads with MiXCR, one row per CDR3 protein. The profile shows about 800,000 distinct CDR3 sequences, about 10% of them singletons. Study results and caveats: What appeared characteristic of ankylosing spondylitis blood was a TCR beta motif of eight highly homologous variants. A CD8+ phenotype characterized the disease-linked clones, which were relatively rare in peripheral blood.

This CDR3 is built from 18 residues. V lost 0 bases, J lost 5 bases, and 17 bases lay in between. Germline-derived CDR1 and CDR2 are LGHNA and YNFKEQ. V is TRBV4-2 and J is TRBJ1-6; D ambiguous. The sequenced sample consisted of blood, either unsorted or a sorted T cell fraction (not recorded which). The TCR was taken from a male donor with ankylosing spondylitis. CDR3 sequence: CASSQDKVRSRDNSPLHF. The CDR3 region has the DNA TGTGCCAGCAGCCAAGATAAAGTTCGGAGCCGCGATAATTCACCCCTCCACTTT.